Listed here are 5 T cell receptor beta chains from one sample, sequenced in a study of blood T cell repertoires in COVID-19. Generated by immunoSEQ multiplex PCR, the TCRdb table keeps only in-frame clones and is missing some. The table lists over 100,000 clones, approximately 80% of them singletons. Sequences were obtained from peripheral blood. Every receptor here comes from a woman in her 50s with acute or convalescent COVID-19.

Comments on this clone: The sample carries other DNA sequences with the same CDR3. The chain is built from TRBV5-1 and TRBJ1-1; D remains ambiguous. Trimming stripped 0 bases from V and 1 base from J, with 7 bases between. The CDR3 consists of 14 residues. The germline gives CDR1 SGHRS, CDR2 YFSETQ. CDR3 sequence: CASSLARGNTEAFF. The CDR3 nucleotides are TGCGCCAGCAGCTTGGCGCGGGGGAACACTGAAGCTTTCTTT.

This chain connects TRBV2 to TRBJ2-3; the match to TRBD1 covers 7 bases. The junction had 7 bases not matched to a gene; V was cut back by 5 bases and J by 2 bases. The CDR3 spans 15 residues. Germline V gene data show CDR1 as SNHLY and CDR2 as FYNNEI. In nucleotides, the CDR3 is TGTGCCAGCAGTACTACAGGGGAACTCACAGATACGCAGTATTTT. Translated: CASSTTGELTDTQYF.

This clone came up once. The genes are TRBV5-4 and TRBJ2-1; possibly TRBD2 for D (5 bases). This CDR3 has 16 amino acids. The V gene's germline CDR1 is SGHNT and CDR2 YYREEE (reference sequence). Trimming left V 0 bases short and J 0 bases short, with 10 bases between. The CDR3 DNA follows: TGTGCCAGCAGCTTGGACGGACTGAGCTCCTACAATGAGCAGTTCTTC. It yields the protein CASSLDGLSSYNEQFF.

This chain joins TRBV27 and TRBJ1-3, with a weak D call TRBD1 (5 bases). The CDR3 totals 16 residues. Germline V gene lookup returns CDR1 MNHEY and CDR2 SMNVEV (reference sequence). The V end was cut by 6 bases, the J end by 1 base, with 16 bases between. CDR3 DNA sequence: TGTGCCAGCAGAGCGGGGCCTACTTCGTCTGGAAACACCATATATTTT. The encoded protein is CASRAGPTSSGNTIYF.

CDR3 in amino acids: CASSLAPGTGDEKLFF. CDR3 in DNA: TGCGCCAGCAGCTTGGCCCCCGGGACAGGGGATGAAAAACTGTTTTTT. The chain has TRBV5-1 and TRBJ1-4, with TRBD1 matching 10 bases. CDR3 length: 16 amino acids. Germline trimming cut 0 bases from V and 6 bases from J; bases unmatched to any gene: 5. CDR1 and CDR2 from the germline V gene are SGHRS and YFSETQ.